These T cell receptor beta chains were read from a single sample in a study of human T cells and chemical hapten exposure. TCRdb processed the RACE reads anew with MiXCR; each CDR3 protein has one entry. In the table there are under 400,000 distinct CDR3 sequences, around 5.5% of which are singletons. The specimen comprised whole blood, sampled in connection with sensitization to the hapten diphenylcyclopropenone (DPC). The source of these receptors is a woman in her fifties or sixties with alopecia areata. Some clones in this sample may be carry-over from other donors' samples. Both conserved end residues are trimmed from each CDR3. The D gene is left open where the match is weak.

SASPHPSPLH	TRBJ1-6	10	TRBV20-1	.
ASSVDSTPYGYT	TRBJ1-2	12	TRBV2	.
SVERTTSTDTQY	TRBJ2-3	12	TRBV29-1	.
SARGLDRLNTEAF	TRBJ1-1	13	TRBV20-1	TRBD1
ASSPGTQLGEQY	TRBJ2-7	12	TRBV28	.
ASKKQNNEKLF	TRBJ1-4	11	TRBV13	.
ASSQWRGLGQKAHQY	TRBJ2-4	15	TRBV5-4	TRBD2
ASSFQGAREETQY	TRBJ2-5	13	TRBV5-1	TRBD1
SGTPGATNEKLF	TRBJ1-4	12	TRBV20-1	.
SAQIGGPGTEAF	TRBJ1-1	12	TRBV20-1	.
ASSLGAPPDTQY	TRBJ2-3	12	TRBV7-2	.
ASSLDREAYGYT	TRBJ1-2	12	TRBV7-9	.
SVEDATDSYNEQF	TRBJ2-1	13	TRBV29-1	.
ASSYVRGLQETQY	TRBJ2-5	13	TRBV6-2/TRBV6-3	.
ATSRDRAGGRYGYT	TRBJ1-2	14	TRBV15	.
SASDRGRNEQF	TRBJ2-1	11	TRBV20-1	TRBD1
ASSTDSGHTTEAF	TRBJ1-1	13	TRBV7-8	.
SARDWGREQY	TRBJ2-7	10	TRBV20-1	.
ASSRDFTYNEQF	TRBJ2-1	12	TRBV6-2/TRBV6-3	.
ASSQDRAAYNEQF	TRBJ2-1	13	TRBV28	TRBD1
ASSLVRSSYNEQF	TRBJ2-1	13	TRBV12-3/TRBV12-4	.
ASSLPGLGSYEQY	TRBJ2-7	13	TRBV14	TRBD2
ASSNTGNQQY	TRBJ2-7	10	TRBV6-5	.
ASSLDTSGGPVQETQY	TRBJ2-5	16	TRBV5-4	TRBD2
ASTRPGTHSPGELF	TRBJ2-2	14	TRBV28	.
ASRRTGSKYEQF	TRBJ2-1	12	TRBV12-3/TRBV12-4	TRBD1
ASSPRAGNTEAF	TRBJ1-1	12	TRBV3-1	.
ASSLVRGGQPQH	TRBJ1-5	12	TRBV12-3/TRBV12-4	.
ASSQEAGGSYNEQF	TRBJ2-1	14	TRBV4-3	TRBD1
ASSSQVPGDTGELF	TRBJ2-2	14	TRBV5-4	.
AWSSRGRDSPLH	TRBJ1-6	12	TRBV30	.
ASGRQATNEKLF	TRBJ1-4	12	TRBV6-1	.
ASRQGGLNTEAF	TRBJ1-1	12	TRBV12-3/TRBV12-4	TRBD1
ASSLDPPGHEQY	TRBJ2-7	12	TRBV12-3/TRBV12-4	.
ASSLGQGQQY	TRBJ2-7	10	TRBV12-3/TRBV12-4	TRBD1
ASSQQGQGEQY	TRBJ2-7	11	TRBV4-3	.
ASSPLDVSGANVLT	TRBJ2-6	14	TRBV28	.
ASSSGGSKDTQY	TRBJ2-3	12	TRBV28	TRBD2
ASSETVSGNTIY	TRBJ1-3	12	TRBV3-1	.
ASSEGWTSRNQPQH	TRBJ1-5	14	TRBV6-1	.
ASSPLRDKQYSEQY	TRBJ2-7	14	TRBV18	.
ASSLASGTVNGYT	TRBJ1-2	13	TRBV7-2	TRBD1
ASSLGFSPYEQY	TRBJ2-7	12	TRBV12-3/TRBV12-4	.
ASSLDRATSENYGYT	TRBJ1-2	15	TRBV7-9	TRBD1
ASSPLDNYGYT	TRBJ1-2	11	TRBV18	.
ASSFGQNNQPQH	TRBJ1-5	12	TRBV28	.
ASRLQGEVETQY	TRBJ2-5	12	TRBV28	.
ASSGTGGREQY	TRBJ2-7	11	TRBV9	TRBD1
ASSQRDREETQY	TRBJ2-5	12	TRBV4-1	TRBD1
ASSPSQGRITDTQY	TRBJ2-3	14	TRBV11-2	.
ASSHGTSGDRGEQF	TRBJ2-1	14	TRBV6-6	TRBD2
ASSLPNRGEDTGELF	TRBJ2-2	15	TRBV3-1	TRBD1
ASSFPEGTGGAYNEQF	TRBJ2-1	16	TRBV28	TRBD1
ASSDLGRVSQPQH	TRBJ1-5	13	TRBV2	.
ASSEYDSTFSYNEQF	TRBJ2-1	15	TRBV10-2	.